Included here is one T cell receptor beta chain sequence, with context. The sample belongs to a study of T cell clones after liver transplantation. Study overall: Without induction therapy, subjects received standard immunosuppression until 12-24 months post-transplant.

Between the trimmed V and J ends, which lost 9 bases and 10 bases, there was a span of 17 bases. The germline CDR1 and CDR2 sequences are SGHDT and YYEEEE. CDR3 length: 13 residues. The data were produced by immunoSEQ multiplex PCR, yet TCRdb's version contains in-frame clones alone and is incomplete. Of some 33,000 clones in the sample, around 94% were seen once. This TCR came from a human patient who received a liver transplant. Some T cells may originate from the graft donor. V gene TRBV5-6 combines with J gene TRBJ1-6; D is ambiguous. This material consisted of CD8+ T cells from blood, taken 12 months after liver transplant. This chain's CDR3 is CATSTWSGSPLHF. The CDR3 bases are TGTGCCACCTCGACATGGTCCGGGTCACCCCTCCACTTT. Looking up the rest from reference TRBV5-6 and TRBJ1-6 gives the full variable domain: DAGVTQSPTHLIKTRGQQVTLRCSPKSGHDTVSWYQQALGQGPQFIFQYYEEEERQRGNFPDRFSGHQFPNYSSELNVNALLLGDSALYLCATSTWSGSPLHFGNGTRLTVT.